This TCR beta chain emerged from a study of neurological immune-mediated disorders. Synthesis of cDNA used 5'RACE (with 10-nucleotide random UMIs). MiXCR, applied by TCRdb to the 5' RACE reads, yields one record per CDR3 protein. Among roughly 120,000 distinct CDR3 sequences listed, roughly 3.2% were seen once. General observations from the study: No CDR3 amino acid sequences recurred among expanded clones across subjects, suggesting private repertoires in all groups.

The length of the CDR3 is 16 residues. Germline V gene data show CDR1 as SGHRS and CDR2 as YFSETQ. V lost 4 bases, J lost 8 bases, and 21 bases lay in between. This clonotype appeared many times. Its specificity is not known. Sequenced sample: PBMCs. This TCR was recovered from a woman in her twenties or thirties with multiple sclerosis. The chain links TRBV5-1 to TRBJ2-2, with TRBD1 as a possible D gene (6 bases). The CDR3 loop is CASSPQGWSRLGELFF. The CDR3 DNA reads TGCGCCAGCAGCCCGCAGGGGTGGTCAAGGCTGGGGGAGCTGTTTTTT.